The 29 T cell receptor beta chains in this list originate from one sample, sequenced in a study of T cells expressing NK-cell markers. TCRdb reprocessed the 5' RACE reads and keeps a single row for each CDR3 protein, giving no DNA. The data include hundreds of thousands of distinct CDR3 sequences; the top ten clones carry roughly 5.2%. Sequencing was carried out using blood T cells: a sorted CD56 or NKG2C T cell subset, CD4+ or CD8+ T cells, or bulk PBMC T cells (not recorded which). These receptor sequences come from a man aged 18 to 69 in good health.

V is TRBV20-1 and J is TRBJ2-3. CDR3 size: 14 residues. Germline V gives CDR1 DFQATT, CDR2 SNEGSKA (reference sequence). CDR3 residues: CSVTRGLSTDTQYF.

The CDR3 sequence is CASSLEGGLAKNIQYF. V is TRBV7-8 and J is TRBJ2-4; with no DNA, the TCRdb D assignment of TRBD2 cannot be verified. The CDR3 totals 16 residues. CDR1 is SGHVS, CDR2 FQNEAQ, per germline.

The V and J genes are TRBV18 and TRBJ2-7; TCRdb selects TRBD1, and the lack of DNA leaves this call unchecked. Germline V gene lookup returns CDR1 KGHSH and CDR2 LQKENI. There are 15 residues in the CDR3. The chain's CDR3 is CASSPKQGQPYEQYF.

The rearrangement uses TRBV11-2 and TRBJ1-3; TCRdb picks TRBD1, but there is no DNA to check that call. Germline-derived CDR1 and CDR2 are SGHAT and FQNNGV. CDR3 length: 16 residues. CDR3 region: CASSPWGVSSGNTIYF.

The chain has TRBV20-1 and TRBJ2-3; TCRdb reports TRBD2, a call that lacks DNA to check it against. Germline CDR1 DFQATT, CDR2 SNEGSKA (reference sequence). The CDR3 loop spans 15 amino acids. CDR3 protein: CSASQLAGNTDTQYF.

The CDR3 reads CASSLEGGDGNQPQHF. The chain uses TRBV12-3 or TRBV12-4 and TRBJ1-5; TCRdb's assignment of TRBD1 cannot be checked, as there is no DNA. CDR3 length: 16 residues.

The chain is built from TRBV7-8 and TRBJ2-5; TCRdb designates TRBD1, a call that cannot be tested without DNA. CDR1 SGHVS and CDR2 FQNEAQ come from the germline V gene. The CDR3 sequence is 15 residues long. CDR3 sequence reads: CASRPGQGRQETQYF.

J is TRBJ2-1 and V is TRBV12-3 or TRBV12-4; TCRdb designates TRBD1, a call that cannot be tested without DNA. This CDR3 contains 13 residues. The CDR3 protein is CASGTGPYNEQFF.

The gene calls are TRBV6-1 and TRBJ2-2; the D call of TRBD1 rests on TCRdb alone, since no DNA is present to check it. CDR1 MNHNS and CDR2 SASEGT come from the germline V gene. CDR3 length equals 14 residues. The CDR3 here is CASSERRGFGELFF.

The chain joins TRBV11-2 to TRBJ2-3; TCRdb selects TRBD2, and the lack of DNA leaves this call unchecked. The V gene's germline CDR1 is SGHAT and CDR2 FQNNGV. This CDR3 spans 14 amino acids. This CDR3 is CASRRLDSTDTQYF.

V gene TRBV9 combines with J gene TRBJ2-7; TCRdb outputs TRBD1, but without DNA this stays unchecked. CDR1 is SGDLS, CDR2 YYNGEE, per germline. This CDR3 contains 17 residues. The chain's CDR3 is CASREHKIEGGYYEQYF.

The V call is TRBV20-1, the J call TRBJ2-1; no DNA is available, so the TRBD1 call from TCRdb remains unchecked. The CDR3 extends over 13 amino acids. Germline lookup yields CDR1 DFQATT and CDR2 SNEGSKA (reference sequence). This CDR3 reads CSASLPPGNEQFF.

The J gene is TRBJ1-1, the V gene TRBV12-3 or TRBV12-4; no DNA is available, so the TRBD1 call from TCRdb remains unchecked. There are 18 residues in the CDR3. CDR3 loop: CASSLEALTTLKQGEAFF.

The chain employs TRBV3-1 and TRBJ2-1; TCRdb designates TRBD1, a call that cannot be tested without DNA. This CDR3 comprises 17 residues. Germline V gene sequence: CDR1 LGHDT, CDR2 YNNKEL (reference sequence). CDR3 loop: CASSLGQGQLRYNEQFF.

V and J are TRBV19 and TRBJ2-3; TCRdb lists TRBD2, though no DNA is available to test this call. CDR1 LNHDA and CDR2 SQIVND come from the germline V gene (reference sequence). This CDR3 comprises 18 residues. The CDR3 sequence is CASSISSGSSGSTDTQYF.

CDR3 region: CASSLDPGGTYNEQFF. The chain uses TRBV7-9 and TRBJ2-1. Looked up from germline, CDR1 is SEHNR and CDR2 is FQNEAQ (reference sequence). The CDR3 sequence is 16 residues long.

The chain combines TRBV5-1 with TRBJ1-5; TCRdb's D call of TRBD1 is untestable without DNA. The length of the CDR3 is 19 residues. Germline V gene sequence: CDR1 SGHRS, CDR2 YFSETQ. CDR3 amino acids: CASSLAVGHPFEGNQPQHF.

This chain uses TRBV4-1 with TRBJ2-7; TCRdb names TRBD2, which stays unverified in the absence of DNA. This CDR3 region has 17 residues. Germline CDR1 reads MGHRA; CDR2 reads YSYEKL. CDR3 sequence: CASSQSGGLGRVDEQYF.

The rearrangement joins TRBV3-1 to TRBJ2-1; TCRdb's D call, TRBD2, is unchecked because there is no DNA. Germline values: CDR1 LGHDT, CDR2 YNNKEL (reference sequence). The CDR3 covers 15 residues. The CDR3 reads CASSQDPAGGAEQFF.

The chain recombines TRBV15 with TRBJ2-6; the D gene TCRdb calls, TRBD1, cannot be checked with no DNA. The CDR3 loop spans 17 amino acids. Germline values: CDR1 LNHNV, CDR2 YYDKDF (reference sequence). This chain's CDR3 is CATSRGDTSSGANVLTF.

The CDR3 loop is CSAAGGGSSGNTIYF. The chain couples TRBV20-1 to TRBJ1-3. The CDR3 has 15 residues. Germline V gives CDR1 DFQATT, CDR2 SNEGSKA (reference sequence).

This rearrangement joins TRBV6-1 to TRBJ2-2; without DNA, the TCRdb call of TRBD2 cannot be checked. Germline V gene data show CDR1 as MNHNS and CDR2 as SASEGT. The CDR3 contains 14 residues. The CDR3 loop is CASRGGLDTGELFF.

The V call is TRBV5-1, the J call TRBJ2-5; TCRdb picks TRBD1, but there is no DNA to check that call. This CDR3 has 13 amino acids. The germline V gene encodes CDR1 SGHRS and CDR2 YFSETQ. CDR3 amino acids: CASSSGVWETQYF.

The CDR3 reads CSARDHERGRKETQYF. The chain carries TRBV20-1 and TRBJ2-5; no DNA is available, so the TRBD1 call from TCRdb remains unchecked. The CDR3 extends over 16 amino acids. Looked up from germline, CDR1 is DFQATT and CDR2 is SNEGSKA (reference sequence).

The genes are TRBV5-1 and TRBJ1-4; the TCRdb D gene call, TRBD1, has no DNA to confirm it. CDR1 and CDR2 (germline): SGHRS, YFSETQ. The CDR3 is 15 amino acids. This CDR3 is CASSTDRGGNEKLFF.

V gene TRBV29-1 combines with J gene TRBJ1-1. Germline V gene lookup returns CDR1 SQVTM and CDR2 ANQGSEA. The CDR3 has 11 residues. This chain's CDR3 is CSVGSYTEAFF. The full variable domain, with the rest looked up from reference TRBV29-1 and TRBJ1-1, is SAVISQKPSRDICQRGTSLTIQCQVDSQVTMMFWYRQQPGQSLTLIATANQGSEATYESGFVIDKFPISRPNLTFSTLTVSNMSPEDSSIYLCSVGSYTEAFFGQGTRLTVV.

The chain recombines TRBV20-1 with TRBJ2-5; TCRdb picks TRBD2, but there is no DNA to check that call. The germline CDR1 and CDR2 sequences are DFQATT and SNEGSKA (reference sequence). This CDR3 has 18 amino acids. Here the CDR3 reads CSARRRGLSTSGEETQYF.

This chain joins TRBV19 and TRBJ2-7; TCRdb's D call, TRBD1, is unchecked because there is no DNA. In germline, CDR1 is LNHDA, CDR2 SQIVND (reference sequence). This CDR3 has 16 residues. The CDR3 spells CASSNRDSSSSYEQYF.

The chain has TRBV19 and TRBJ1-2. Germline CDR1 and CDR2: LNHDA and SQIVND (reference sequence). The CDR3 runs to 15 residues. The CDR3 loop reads CASKLRDSGFYGYTF.